This TCR beta chain was identified in a study of vaccination and CD4 T cells after COVID-19. Study in general: Diagnosis preceded the drawing of post-COVID samples by a median approximately 96 days (range 35 to 161). Taking of post-vaccine samples occurred a median approximately 76 days after dose two (range 14 to 241). Stimuli were overlapping spike peptide pools of SARS-CoV-2 and three common cold coronaviruses (HCoV-NL63, HCoV-OC43, HCoV-229E).

This CDR3 spans 18 amino acids. Germline V gene lookup returns CDR1 DFQATT and CDR2 SNEGSKA (reference sequence). After removal of 3 bases from V and 2 bases from J, the junction contained 12 bases not matched to a gene. This clonotype was detected a few times. What it binds is unknown. Overall study findings and caveats: Convalescent patients' median share of reactive clones seen only post-vaccination was 80% to 90%.

Oncomine TCR Beta short-read sequencing was applied to DNA from cultured CD4+ T cells. In TCRdb, the PCR reads were re-called with MiXCR into one record per CDR3 protein. The sample lists 13,000 to 15,000 distinct CDR3 sequences, 40% to 65% seen once, with around 9.1% in the top ten. Specified treatment: roughly ten-day PBMC culture with coronavirus spike peptide pools or control peptides (ViraFEST assay). The chain links TRBV20-1 to TRBJ2-2, with 10 bases lining up with TRBD2. Here the sequenced sample was CD4+ T cells from blood, cultured in vitro, taken before SARS-CoV-2 vaccination. This TCR came from a human donor who had recovered from COVID-19. CDR3 sequence (DNA): TGCAGTGCTAGCCCCGCTAGCGGGAGTCGCTACAACACCGGGGAGCTGTTTTTT. Amino acids: CSASPASGSRYNTGELFF.